The 24 T cell receptor beta chains below all came from one sample that was sequenced in a study of blood T cell repertoires in COVID-19. Sequencing used immunoSEQ multiplex PCR; TCRdb keeps in-frame clones, though not all of them. Among approximately 190,000 clones listed, nearly 90% were seen once. Sequencing was performed on peripheral blood. These receptors all stem from a woman in her thirties or forties who had recovered from COVID-19.

The chain employs TRBV19 and TRBJ1-5; 11 positions match TRBD1. The germline gives CDR1 LNHDA, CDR2 SQIVND (reference sequence). Trimming cost V 6 bases and J 5 bases; bases outside gene matches: 3. The CDR3 extends over 14 amino acids. CDR3 residues: CASSRTGGYQPQHF. CDR3 nucleotide sequence: TGTGCCAGTAGCAGGACAGGGGGCTATCAGCCCCAGCATTTT.

CDR3 in DNA: TGTGCCAGCAGCCCCTTGGGACAGCCCACCGGGGAGCTGTTTTTT. Protein product: CASSPLGQPTGELFF. This sequence joins TRBV6-4 and TRBJ2-2, with 7 bases that match TRBD1. After removal of 6 bases from V and 4 bases from J, the junction contained 8 bases not matched to a gene. This CDR3 is 15 amino acids long. Germline lookup yields CDR1 MRHNA and CDR2 SNTAGT.

This chain joins TRBV5-4 and TRBJ2-1, with 9 bases fitting TRBD2. CDR1 SGHNT and CDR2 YYREEE come from the germline V gene (reference sequence). Trimming took 3 bases from V and 8 from J; bases not matched to a gene: 12. There are 16 residues in the CDR3. CDR3 sequence reads: CASSSWRAGGPDEQFF. CDR3 sequence (DNA): TGTGCCAGCAGCTCCTGGCGGGCGGGAGGGCCTGATGAGCAGTTCTTC.

This clone was seen a single time. The genes are TRBV30 and TRBJ1-6, with D perhaps matching TRBD1 (5 bases). CDR1 GTSNPN and CDR2 SVGIG come from the germline V gene (reference sequence). The CDR3 is 19 residues long. V lost 8 bases to trimming and J lost 3 bases, with 29 bases between them. In DNA, the CDR3 is TGTGCCGCGATGTCGGGGGTGTTGGTTCCAAGCCTCTATAATTCACCCCTCCACTTT. Its translation is CAAMSGVLVPSLYNSPLHF.

V usage is TRBV19 and J usage is TRBJ2-3, with D possibly being TRBD1 (5 bases). Germline CDR1 and CDR2: LNHDA and SQIVND (reference sequence). This CDR3 is 14 amino acids long. Trimming stripped 1 base from V and 6 bases from J, with 11 bases between. Here the CDR3 reads CASSIVPGMDTQYF. For the CDR3, the DNA is TGTGCCAGTAGTATAGTACCAGGGATGGATACGCAGTATTTT.

The chain is built from TRBV6-5 and TRBJ2-3; perhaps TRBD2 as D (6 bases). Germline V CDR1 and CDR2: MNHEY, SVGAGI. V lost 0 bases to trimming and J lost 0 bases, with 10 bases between them. The CDR3 runs 16 residues. This CDR3 reads CASSYSGGASTDTQYF. The CDR3 DNA reads as TGTGCCAGCAGTTACTCAGGCGGGGCGAGCACAGATACGCAGTATTTT.

The chain carries TRBV9 and TRBJ2-6; D gene unclear. Trimming stripped 3 bases from V and 2 bases from J, with 6 bases between. The germline V gene has CDR1 SGDLS and CDR2 YYNGEE. CDR3 length: 14 residues. CDR3 sequence reads: CASSAEPGANVLTF. The CDR3 DNA reads TGTGCCAGCAGCGCAGAACCTGGGGCCAACGTCCTGACTTTC.

This chain joins TRBV7-3 and TRBJ2-1; D is unclear. Trimming removed 6 bases from V and 0 bases from J, with 9 bases in between. The CDR3 totals 14 residues. Germline values: CDR1 SGHTA, CDR2 FQGTGA. The DNA of the CDR3 is TGTGCCAGCAGTCGAGAAAGCTCCTACAATGAGCAGTTCTTC. Its protein is CASSRESSYNEQFF.

This rearrangement joins TRBV10-3 to TRBJ2-3, with 7 positions matching TRBD2. This CDR3 is 16 amino acids long. After removal of 2 bases from V and 3 bases from J, the junction contained 8 bases not matched to a gene. Germline CDR1 ENHRY, CDR2 SYGVKD. For the CDR3, the DNA is TGTGCCATCAGTGAGCTAGCGGAGTCCGGGACAGATACGCAGTATTTT. It is translated as CAISELAESGTDTQYF.

The V call is TRBV7-7, the J call TRBJ2-2, with 7 bases that match TRBD1. The germline gives CDR1 SSHAT, CDR2 FNYEAQ (reference sequence). J gave up 0 bases and V 5 bases, and 3 bases lay outside the gene matches. The CDR3 has 15 residues. Here the CDR3 DNA reads TGTGCCAGCAGCGCCGGGACAGCGAACACCGGGGAGCTGTTTTTT. Translation: CASSAGTANTGELFF.

A single count supports this clone. This sequence joins TRBV27 and TRBJ2-1, with 13 bases identical to TRBD2. The CDR3 loop spans 15 amino acids. Germline CDR1 reads MNHEY; CDR2 reads SMNVEV (reference sequence). J was trimmed by 7 bases and V by 7 bases; bases with no gene match: 7. The CDR3 loop reads CASTQGTSGKNEQFF. The CDR3 DNA sequence: TGTGCCAGCACTCAGGGGACTAGCGGGAAAAATGAGCAGTTCTTC.

The chain recombines TRBV2 with TRBJ1-6; no clear D gene. The germline V gene has CDR1 SNHLY and CDR2 FYNNEI. The CDR3 contains 13 residues. The V and J ends lost 7 bases and 10 bases respectively, with 14 bases between them. CDR3 DNA sequence: TGTGCCAGCACGAGGGAGGGATGGTCACCCCTCCACTTT. Translation gives CASTREGWSPLHF. The variable domain in full, completed from reference TRBV2 and TRBJ1-6, reads EPEVTQTPSHQVTQMGQEVILRCVPISNHLYFYWYRQILGQKVEFLVSFYNNEISEKSEIFDDQFSVERPDGSNFTLKIRSTKLEDSAMYFCASTREGWSPLHFGNGTRLTVT.

In DNA, the CDR3 is TGTGCCAGTAGTACCCTAGCGGGAGTTGCCTACGAGCAGTACTTC. Its protein product is CASSTLAGVAYEQYF. V usage is TRBV19 and J usage is TRBJ2-7; 10 nucleotides match TRBD2. The CDR3 length is 15 residues. Germline CDR1 reads LNHDA; CDR2 reads SQIVND (reference sequence). V was clipped by 4 bases and J by 2 bases; unmatched bases: 5.

The rearrangement links TRBV20-1 to TRBJ2-1, with D possibly matching TRBD2 (5 bases). The CDR3 extends over 14 amino acids. Germline V CDR1 and CDR2: DFQATT, SNEGSKA (reference sequence). The ends were cut back, 3 bases at V and 1 base at J, with 10 bases in the middle. The CDR3 DNA follows: TGCAGTGCTAGTCCGGGAACTTCCTACAATGAGCAGTTCTTC. Residues: CSASPGTSYNEQFF.

J is TRBJ2-1 and V is TRBV19, with 8 bases lining up with TRBD2. The CDR3 covers 14 residues. The V gene's germline CDR1 is LNHDA and CDR2 SQIVND (reference sequence). J lost 7 bases, V lost 9 bases, and 11 bases had no gene match. The CDR3 sequence: CASTGTSRTNEQFF. The CDR3 DNA follows: TGTGCCAGCACTGGGACTAGTCGTACGAATGAGCAGTTCTTC.

The chain recombines TRBV5-4 with TRBJ2-1; tentative D call: TRBD2 (7 bases). Germline-derived CDR1 and CDR2 are SGHNT and YYREEE (reference sequence). Deletions cut 4 bases from V and 8 bases from J, with 13 bases between. The CDR3 contains 13 residues. The CDR3 coding sequence is TGTGCCAGCAGCGGGGGGGCGCAGGATGAGCAGTTCTTC. Amino acids: CASSGGAQDEQFF.

CDR3: CASSFRTGAGYTF. In nucleotides, the CDR3 is TGTGCCAGCAGCTTTCGGACAGGGGCCGGCTACACCTTC. The chain has TRBV7-8 and TRBJ1-2; 9 nucleotides match TRBD1. V was pared by 3 bases and J by 8 bases, with 4 bases of the junction left unmatched. The germline CDR1 and CDR2 sequences are SGHVS and FQNEAQ. The CDR3 is 13 amino acids.

J is TRBJ1-2 and V is TRBV6-5; 7 bases fit TRBD1. J gave up 1 base and V 6 bases, and 8 bases lay outside the gene matches. The CDR3 spans 15 residues. Germline V lookup: CDR1 MNHEY, CDR2 SVGAGI. The CDR3, as DNA: TGTGCCAGCAGGGAGACAGGGAGCGGTAACTATGGCTACACCTTC. This sequence encodes CASRETGSGNYGYTF.

CDR3: CASSSPGRIETQYF. Here the CDR3 DNA reads TGTGCCAGCAGCTCCCCCGGGAGAATAGAGACCCAGTACTTC. The genes are TRBV11-1 and TRBJ2-5, with D perhaps matching TRBD2 (6 bases). V was cut by 4 bases and J by 4 bases, with 13 bases left in between. Germline CDR1 is SGHAT and CDR2 is FQDESV (reference sequence). The CDR3 contains 14 residues.

The rearrangement links TRBV28 to TRBJ1-1, with D maybe TRBD1 (5 bases). The CDR3 spans 13 residues. Germline CDR1 MDHEN, CDR2 SYDVKM. With 5 bases removed from V and 1 base from J, the gap between germline ends came to 8 bases. The CDR3 region is CASSITGNTEAFF. CDR3 in DNA: TGTGCCAGCAGTATAACAGGGAACACTGAAGCTTTCTTT.

V and J are TRBV24-1 and TRBJ2-7; 10 positions agree with TRBD2. Losses at the gene ends were 3 bases for V and 4 bases for J; bases not matched to a gene: 8. Germline values: CDR1 KGHDR, CDR2 SFDVKD. The CDR3 runs to 16 residues. The CDR3 DNA follows: TGTGCCACCAGTGATACCCCGGGACTAGCGTTTTACGAGCAGTACTTC. Protein sequence: CATSDTPGLAFYEQYF.

V gene TRBV19 combines with J gene TRBJ2-1; D gene uncertain. The V gene's germline CDR1 is LNHDA and CDR2 SQIVND (reference sequence). The CDR3 is made up of 20 amino acids. V was shortened by 6 bases and J by 0 bases, with 27 bases between the two germline ends. The CDR3 region is CASSTQITPFRWSSYNEQFF. CDR3 nucleotide sequence: TGTGCCAGTAGCACCCAAATCACCCCCTTTCGATGGAGCTCCTACAATGAGCAGTTCTTC.

The rearrangement uses TRBV5-4 and TRBJ2-5; 7 bases align to TRBD1. V shed 4 bases, J shed 3 bases, and the junction held 3 bases outside the gene matches. The CDR3 is made up of 13 amino acids. Germline loops: CDR1 SGHNT, CDR2 YYREEE (reference sequence). The CDR3 bases are TGTGCCAGCAGCATAGACAGGGAAGAGACCCAGTACTTC. As protein: CASSIDREETQYF.

The rearrangement links TRBV7-7 to TRBJ2-2, with D possibly matching TRBD1 (5 bases). V shed 4 bases and J shed 3 bases, with 9 bases lying between them. CDR3 length: 14 amino acids. CDR1 and CDR2 from the germline V gene are SSHAT and FNYEAQ (reference sequence). CDR3: CASSSQTDTGELFF. DNA of the CDR3: TGTGCCAGCAGCTCCCAGACAGACACCGGGGAGCTGTTTTTT.